This paragraph covers one T cell receptor (beta chain) sequence. TCRdb analysed the RT-PCR reads with MiXCR anew, one entry per CDR3 protein. The table lists 150,000 to 200,000 distinct CDR3 sequences, about 29% of them singletons. This entry belongs to a study of patients and donors after allogeneic stem cell transplantation. CDR3 length: 15 amino acids. V was shortened by 3 bases and J by 0 bases, with 6 bases between the two germline ends. Germline CDR1 is MDHEN and CDR2 is SYDVKM. The sequenced material came from blood, either unsorted or a sorted T cell fraction (not recorded which). The chain couples TRBV28 to TRBJ2-6, with unresolved D. This receptor was taken from a human donor who was either an allogeneic HSCT recipient or a stem cell or donor lymphocyte infusion donor (not recorded which). It is not recorded whose cells these are; they may come from a transplant donor. The CDR3 loop is CASSFTVSGANVLTF. CDR3 nucleotides: TGTGCCAGCAGTTTCACTGTCTCTGGGGCCAACGTCCTGACTTTC.